One T cell receptor beta chain is described in this entry. This entry is derived from a study of blood T cell repertoires in COVID-19. Study-wide background: Sources were T cells, B-cell-depleted T cells, or PBMCs; the material itself was cDNA or gDNA.

Profiled with immunoSEQ multiplex PCR; TCRdb holds only in-frame clones, not every one. Of tens of thousands of clones in the sample, around 90% were seen once. The source of this sequence is a woman aged 60-75 years with active COVID-19. Sequenced input: peripheral blood.

CDR3 in amino acids: CATSGRDRGRLETQYF. CDR3 in DNA: TGTGCCACCAGCGGCCGGGACAGGGGGCGCCTGGAGACCCAGTACTTC. The chain recombines TRBV15 with TRBJ2-5, with TRBD1 matching 12 bases. Trimming cost V 5 bases and J 5 bases; bases outside gene matches: 9. The CDR3 loop spans 16 amino acids. Germline CDR1 is LNHNV and CDR2 is YYDKDF (reference sequence). Together with reference TRBV15 and TRBJ2-5, the CDR3 gives the full variable domain: DAMVIQNPRYQVTQFGKPVTLSCSQTLNHNVMYWYQQKSSQAPKLLFHYYDKDFNNEADTPDNFQSRRPNTSFCFLDIRSPGLGDTAMYLCATSGRDRGRLETQYFGPGTRLLVL.